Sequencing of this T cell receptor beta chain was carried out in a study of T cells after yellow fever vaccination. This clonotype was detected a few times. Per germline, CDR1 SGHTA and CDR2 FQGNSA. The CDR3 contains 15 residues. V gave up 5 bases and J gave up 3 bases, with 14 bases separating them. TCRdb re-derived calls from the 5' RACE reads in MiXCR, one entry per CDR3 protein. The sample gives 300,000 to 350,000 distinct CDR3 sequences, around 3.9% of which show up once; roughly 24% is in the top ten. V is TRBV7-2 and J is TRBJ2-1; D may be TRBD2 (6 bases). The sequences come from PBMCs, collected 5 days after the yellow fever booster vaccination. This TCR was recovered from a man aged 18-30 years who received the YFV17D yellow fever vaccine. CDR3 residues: CASSDRGLIYNEQFF. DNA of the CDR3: TGTGCCAGCAGCGACCGGGGACTCATCTACAATGAGCAGTTCTTC.